This T cell receptor beta chain was found in a study of T cell responses to AZD1222 COVID-19 vaccine. Comments on this clone: Its antigen is still unknown.

Study results and caveats: Seropositivity was recorded at baseline in only a handful of AZD1222 recipients. Following two doses of AZD1222, Spike-specific TCR breadth and depth rose. CD4 TCRs covered the whole spike, strongest at regions 160-218 and 743-854. Close to half of all spike-specific TCRs reportedly target regions of the variants that are unmutated.

TCRdb's table, derived via immunoSEQ multiplex PCR, lists solely in-frame clones and lacks some. The table includes 150,000 to 200,000 clones, around 88% detected once. The receptor comes from an adult in good health. Material: peripheral blood, obtained on day 0 of AZD1222 vaccination.

The CDR3, as DNA: TGTGCCAGCAGCTTGGGCCAGCTAGGGGAGCAGTACTTC. This sequence encodes CASSLGQLGEQYF. The chain carries TRBV5-6 and TRBJ2-7; D gene uncertain. Germline lookup yields CDR1 SGHDT and CDR2 YYEEEE. The V end was cut by 0 bases, the J end by 7 bases, with 11 bases between. The CDR3 runs 13 residues. The entire variable domain, with the rest obtained from reference TRBV5-6 and TRBJ2-7, is as follows: DAGVTQSPTHLIKTRGQQVTLRCSPKSGHDTVSWYQQALGQGPQFIFQYYEEEERQRGNFPDRFSGHQFPNYSSELNVNALLLGDSALYLCASSLGQLGEQYFGPGTRLTVT.